The rows below give T cell receptor beta chains drawn from one sample of a study of shared clonotypes between healthy human individuals. Assay: immunoSEQ multiplex PCR; the TCRdb copy retains only in-frame clones and omits some. The data contain 1 million to 1.2 million clones, around 77% of them seen just once; the ten biggest clones take up approximately 0.95%. Sequenced input: memory CD4+ T cells from PBMCs. Every receptor here comes from a man aged 18 to 30 in good health. Some clones in this sample may be carry-over from other donors' samples. Both conserved end residues are trimmed from each CDR3. Fields, in order: V gene, clone size, CDR3 protein. Clone size is stated in some rows and not others, as once, few, many or a class when expanded.

V: TRBV10-1
size: .
CDR3: ASSETSGGITDTQY

V: TRBV5-1
size: few
CDR3: ASSLDLNTEAF

V: TRBV2
size: .
CDR3: SSGRGTEAF

V: TRBV28
size: .
CDR3: ASSHQREGTDTQY

V: TRBV6-4
size: few
CDR3: ASSPTSTNEQF

V: TRBV18
size: .
CDR3: ASSTIPGNNQPQH

V: TRBV30
size: once
CDR3: AWGVGSYEQY

V: TRBV20-1
size: .
CDR3: SPREDSEAF

V: TRBV7-2
size: .
CDR3: ASSKDRVSNYGYT

V: TRBV7-9
size: .
CDR3: ASSTLGANVLT

V: TRBV5-5
size: .
CDR3: ASRPGQGTFYEQY

V: TRBV4-2
size: many
CDR3: ASSHHRERARYQPQH

V: TRBV7-2
size: .
CDR3: ASSLGGDGRGEQF

V: TRBV7-2
size: .
CDR3: ASSLTSGSSVSPYEQY

V: TRBV28
size: .
CDR3: ASGAGVNEKLF

V: TRBV10-3
size: .
CDR3: AISERGRSSDTQY

V: TRBV28
size: .
CDR3: ASSLPGLAGVNEQF

V: TRBV5-1
size: .
CDR3: ASSMDRGHNEQF

V: TRBV28
size: .
CDR3: ASIAVGKGRGYT

V: TRBV6-6
size: .
CDR3: ASSYVRGSPYEQY

V: TRBV21-1
size: .
CDR3: ASSRAFGGTEAF

V: TRBV7-3
size: .
CDR3: ASSHGQNEKLF

V: TRBV27
size: .
CDR3: ASRLGGFVADTQY

V: TRBV19
size: .
CDR3: ASSMGTWSNQPQH

V: TRBV5-1
size: .
CDR3: ASSLEVVVTDTQY

V: TRBV7-9
size: few
CDR3: ASSSRLADSYNEQF

V: TRBV27
size: .
CDR3: ASSLKDTYGYT

V: TRBV16
size: .
CDR3: ASSQSPGKPNYGYT

V: TRBV30
size: few
CDR3: AWGSGTGSDTEAF

V: TRBV27
size: once
CDR3: ASRLQGPPNEKLF

V: TRBV10-3
size: .
CDR3: AISDRSYEQY

V: TRBV7-2
size: .
CDR3: ASSLALLETQY

V: TRBV18
size: .
CDR3: ASSPGTETQY

V: TRBV9
size: .
CDR3: ASSERGSHSYNEQF